The rows below give T cell receptor beta chains drawn from one sample of a study of cytomegalovirus exposure and HLA in healthy donors. This table comes from immunoSEQ multiplex PCR, and its TCRdb copy is limited to in-frame clones, with some not included. This table has around 140,000 clones, 75% to 80% appearing once. Sequenced: PBMCs. The receptors here all came from a woman in her 40s in good health and CMV-seropositive. Both conserved end residues are part of each CDR3.

V gene,J gene,CDR3 protein
TRBV28,TRBJ2-2,CASSSQGFNTGELFF
TRBV2,TRBJ2-7,CASKGAGISYEQYF
TRBV7-9,TRBJ1-5,CASSPDRDSNQPQHF
TRBV19,TRBJ2-1,CASSRTGSKQFF
TRBV4-1,TRBJ2-3,CASSRGGLVILPDTQYF
TRBV5-1,TRBJ2-5,CASSLGGTVNLETQYF
TRBV4-1,TRBJ2-7,CASSQDRGQGAAGQYF
TRBV7-9,TRBJ1-4,CSSSLAGGTAYEKLFF
TRBV18,TRBJ2-7,CASSLQYEQYF
TRBV6-6,TRBJ2-2,CASSPDRPNTGELFF
TRBV30,TRBJ2-7,CAWSPDRAYEQYF
TRBV5-1,TRBJ2-1,CASSLEGGAGEQFF
TRBV10-3,TRBJ2-7,CAISEPGLAGFYEQYF
TRBV28,TRBJ2-5,CASSSGEETQYF
TRBV15,TRBJ2-1,CATSRERSSYNEQFF
TRBV6-1,TRBJ2-3,CASSVTAGGGTDTQYF
TRBV7-3,TRBJ1-5,CASSYQGAPNDSNQPQHF
TRBV11-2,TRBJ2-1,CASSLALAYNEQFF
TRBV2,TRBJ2-2,CASRPDRGNTGELFF
TRBV10-3,TRBJ1-5,CAISGTGSGNQPQHF
TRBV6-6,TRBJ2-7,CASSRTNHYEQYF
TRBV5-1,TRBJ1-6,CASTGDYNSPLHF
TRBV5-1,TRBJ1-1,CASSLGLSNTEAFF
TRBV10-2,TRBJ1-1,CASSEPPTEAFF